A few counts support the clone carrying this T cell receptor (beta chain). The antigen remains unidentified. The sample belongs to a study of shared clonotypes between healthy human individuals. Broader study findings: Relative to their counterparts shared across all four donors, non-shared clonotypes exhibited diminished generation probabilities.

Trimming cost V 6 bases and J 11 bases, with 22 bases left between them. This CDR3 region has 13 residues. The V gene's germline CDR1 is SQVTM and CDR2 ANQGSEA. The assay was run at deep level. TCRdb's table, derived via immunoSEQ multiplex PCR, lists solely in-frame clones and lacks some. The repertoire holds about 1.1 million clones, with about 72% as singletons. This chain joins TRBV29-1 and TRBJ1-1, with a weak D call TRBD1 (5 bases). This clonotype originated in a man aged 18 to 35 in good health. Some clones in this sample may be carry-over from other donors' samples. Sequenced sample: memory CD4+ T cells from PBMCs. Subset defined: CD45RA-negative fraction. The CDR3 loop reads CSVIRGGTMRAFF. The DNA of the CDR3 is TGCAGCGTCATCCGCGGGGGAACGATGCGCGCTTTCTTT.